Included here is one T cell receptor (beta chain) sequence, with context. Assay used: immunoSEQ multiplex PCR; TCRdb lists only in-frame clones, some missing. The table includes 75,000 to 95,000 clones, 90% to 95% detected once. These data belong to a study of technical replicates of blood from a few donors. This CDR3 region has 14 residues. Looked up from germline, CDR1 is LNHDA and CDR2 is SQIVND (reference sequence). V dropped 3 bases and J dropped 2; count of bases not matched to a gene: 3. The sequenced sample consisted of T cells isolated from PBMCs. The receptor's source is a human donor in good health. The J gene is TRBJ2-7, the V gene TRBV19, with 8 bases matching TRBD2. The CDR3 sequence: CASSIGLATYEQYF. The CDR3 DNA is TGTGCCAGTAGTATTGGACTAGCTACCTACGAGCAGTACTTC.